These T cell receptor beta chains were read from a single sample in a study of regulatory T cells in long-lasting Graves disease. TCRdb used MiXCR to reprocess the multiplex PCR reads, holding one entry per CDR3 protein. The repertoire holds 700,000 or so distinct CDR3 sequences, with around 30% as singletons. The input for sequencing was peripheral blood mononuclear cells (PBMCs), taken when the disease was refractory, from a patient treated with antithyroid drugs. These receptors were collected from a female donor with Graves disease. The CDR3 runs from the conserved cysteine through the conserved F or W. The D gene is left open where the match is weak. Expanded clones are given a class, and other clones once, few, many or no size at all.

cdr3_length,clone_size,v_call,j_call,d_call,cdr3_aa,cdr3_nt
16,-,TRBV7-2,TRBJ2-5,TRBD2,CASSPRLARGLETQYF,TGTGCCAGCAGCCCCCGACTAGCCCGAGGATTAGAGACCCAGTACTTC
15,-,TRBV7-9,TRBJ1-1,-,CASSFIGQMNTEAFF,TGTGCCAGCAGCTTTATTGGACAGATGAACACTGAAGCTTTCTTT
15,-,TRBV11-2,TRBJ2-2,-,CASSPLSGFSGELFF,TGTGCCAGCAGCCCCTTGTCCGGGTTCTCCGGGGAGCTGTTTTTT
14,few,TRBV2,TRBJ2-3,TRBD2,CASLVGLARDTQYF,TGTGCCAGCCTGGTGGGACTAGCAAGAGATACGCAGTATTTT
15,-,TRBV10-1,TRBJ1-6,TRBD1,CASSAGQGVDSPLHF,TGCGCCAGCAGTGCCGGACAGGGGGTGGATTCACCCCTCCACTTT
16,-,TRBV6-1,TRBJ2-2,TRBD2,CASSPRGAGKSGELFF,TGTGCCAGCAGCCCCCGCGGAGCGGGAAAGTCCGGGGAGCTGTTTTTT
16,-,TRBV6-1,TRBJ1-1,TRBD1,CASSEKGAGQGAQAFF,TGTGCCAGCAGTGAAAAAGGGGCAGGACAGGGGGCGCAGGCTTTCTTT
14,many,TRBV2,TRBJ1-1,-,CASSAQGLNTEAFF,TGTGCCAGCAGTGCCCAGGGCCTGAACACTGAAGCTTTCTTT
17,-,TRBV28,TRBJ1-3,-,CASSWDKAVGSGNTIYF,TGTGCCAGCAGTTGGGACAAGGCGGTAGGATCTGGAAACACCATATATTTT
12,-,TRBV29-1,TRBJ1-1,-,CSVEEQNTEAFF,TGCAGCGTTGAAGAACAGAACACTGAAGCTTTCTTT
17,few,TRBV3-1,TRBJ1-6,TRBD1,CASSPLTQGARNSPLHF,TGTGCCAGCAGCCCCTTAACTCAGGGGGCTCGGAATTCACCCCTCCACTTT
15,-,TRBV6-2/TRBV6-3,TRBJ2-2,-,CASSYSTANTGELFF,TGTGCCAGCAGTTACTCGACAGCGAACACCGGGGAGCTGTTTTTT
15,few,TRBV6-1,TRBJ1-2,TRBD1,CASRELGQGWNGYTF,TGTGCCAGCAGAGAGCTTGGACAGGGGTGGAATGGCTACACCTTC
13,many,TRBV24-1,TRBJ1-2,-,CATSVDNHYGYTF,TGTGCCACCAGTGTAGACAACCACTATGGCTACACCTTC
14,many,TRBV5-1,TRBJ2-7,TRBD2,CASSRAGEHYEQYF,TGCGCCAGCAGCAGAGCGGGAGAACACTACGAGCAGTACTTC
14,few,TRBV11-2,TRBJ2-5,-,CASSPAGQAGTQYF,TGTGCCAGCAGCCCCGCGGGGCAGGCGGGGACCCAGTACTTC
15,many,TRBV3-1,TRBJ1-1,-,CASSQVVASQGEAFF,TGTGCCAGCAGCCAAGTTGTTGCCTCTCAGGGTGAAGCTTTCTTT
14,-,TRBV6-2/TRBV6-3,TRBJ2-5,-,CASSYSRAQETQYF,TGTGCCAGCAGTTACTCGAGAGCCCAAGAGACCCAGTACTTC
13,-,TRBV30,TRBJ1-3,TRBD1,CAWGQDPGNTIYF,TGTGCCTGGGGACAGGACCCTGGAAACACCATATATTTT
11,-,TRBV30,TRBJ1-2,-,CAWKNRYGYTF,TGTGCCTGGAAAAACAGGTACGGCTACACCTTC
18,many,TRBV28,TRBJ2-5,TRBD2,CASSSPYGRARSQETQYF,TGTGCCAGCAGTTCCCCTTACGGGAGGGCCCGGAGTCAAGAGACCCAGTACTTC
13,many,TRBV2,TRBJ1-1,-,CASSEIRDTEAFF,TGTGCCAGCAGTGAAATAAGGGACACTGAAGCTTTCTTT
17,-,TRBV9,TRBJ1-3,-,CASSGPRASTSGNTIYF,TGTGCCAGCAGCGGCCCACGGGCGTCTACCTCTGGAAACACCATATATTTT